This T cell receptor beta chain was sequenced for a study of technical replicates of blood from a few donors. Trimming took off 6 bases at V and 5 bases at J, with 13 bases between the two ends. This CDR3 region has 13 residues. CDR1 and CDR2 (germline): MDHEN, SYDVKM. Only one count was recorded for this clone. Produced via immunoSEQ multiplex PCR; TCRdb's table is partial and in-frame only. The sample has about 14,000 clones, roughly four fifths seen once; the top ten hold over 10%. V and J are TRBV28 and TRBJ1-1, with unresolved D. The TCR comes from a human donor in good health. Sequencing was carried out using PBMCs. The CDR3 loop is CASSTLLRTEAFF. DNA for the CDR3: TGTGCCAGCAGCACCCTCCTCAGGACTGAAGCTTTCTTT.